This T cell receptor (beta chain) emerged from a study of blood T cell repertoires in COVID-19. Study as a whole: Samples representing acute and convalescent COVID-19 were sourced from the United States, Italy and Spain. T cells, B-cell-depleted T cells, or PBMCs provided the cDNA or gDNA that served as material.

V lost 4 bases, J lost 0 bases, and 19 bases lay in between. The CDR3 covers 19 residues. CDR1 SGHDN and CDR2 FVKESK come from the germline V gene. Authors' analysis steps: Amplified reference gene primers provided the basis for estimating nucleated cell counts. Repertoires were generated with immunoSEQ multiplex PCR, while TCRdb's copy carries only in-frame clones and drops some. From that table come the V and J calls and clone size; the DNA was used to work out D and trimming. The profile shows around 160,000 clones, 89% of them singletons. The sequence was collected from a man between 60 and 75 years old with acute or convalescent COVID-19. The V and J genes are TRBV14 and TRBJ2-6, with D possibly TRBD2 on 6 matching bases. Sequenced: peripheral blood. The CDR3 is CASSRQRGTSLSGANVLTF. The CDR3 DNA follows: TGTGCCAGCAGCCGCCAAAGAGGGACTTCCCTCTCTGGGGCCAACGTCCTGACTTTC.